This TCR beta chain was recovered during a study of molecular identifiers for immune sequencing clone quantification. The V segment lost 5 bases and the J segment 2 bases; nucleotides outside the gene matches: 3. CDR3 length: 15 residues. Germline CDR1 reads MNHEY; CDR2 reads SMNVEV (reference sequence). To note about this clonotype: Its antigen is unidentified.

TCRdb recomputed calls from the PCR reads with MiXCR, one row per CDR3 protein. Here the sample spans approximately 500,000 distinct CDR3 sequences, about 22% being singletons. General study results and limits: Effector cells had over 99% of their molecules in clones above 20 RNA copies, while naive cells had under 1%.

Isolation of naive CD8 T cells was achieved by sorting on a CD8+CD4-CCR7+CD45RA+ phenotype. This TCR came from a human donor in good health. Some libraries in this study had Jurkat cell RNA spiked in. The chain has TRBV27 and TRBJ2-1, with TRBD2 identical over 10 bases. Sequencing was performed on naive CD8+ T cells from blood, with Jurkat cell RNA spiked in. Stated subset: FACS-sorted CD8+CD4-CCR7+CD45RA+ naive T cells. The CDR3 loop reads CASSQLAGTYNEQFF. The DNA for the CDR3 is TGTGCCAGCAGTCAACTAGCGGGGACCTACAATGAGCAGTTCTTC.